This T cell receptor (beta chain) is drawn from a study of cytomegalovirus exposure and HLA in healthy donors. The study's findings and limits: Only CMV serostatus was available as immune exposure information. The study found most TCR sequences rare, yet found some public TCRs in many donors. Excluded were some V segments that proved indistinguishable, including TRBV6-2 and TRBV6-3. Sequencing depth across donors, presence/absence analyses assumed, was roughly uniform.

The germline V gene encodes CDR1 SNHLY and CDR2 FYNNEI. The CDR3 is made up of 14 amino acids. Trimming shortened V by 6 bases and J by 1 base, and 10 bases separated the two germline ends. This PCR relied on a set of 60 Vbeta primers and 13 Jbeta primers. Repertoires were generated with immunoSEQ multiplex PCR, while TCRdb's copy carries only in-frame clones and drops some. The sample lists more than 95,000 clones, roughly a tenth seen once, with 3.5% to 5% in the top ten. On this clone: Antigen unknown.

Sequencing was done on a sample of PBMCs. The receptor comes from a woman aged 18-29 years in good health and CMV-seropositive. This chain joins TRBV2 and TRBJ1-5; no reliable D call. The CDR3 sequence: CASSGEMSNQPQHF. CDR3 coding DNA: TGTGCCAGCAGCGGGGAGATGAGCAATCAGCCCCAGCATTTT.